This T cell receptor (beta chain) is from a study of OX40 agonist ivuxolimab in advanced cancers. Study-wide points: Determination of antigen specificity was not performed for the expanded peripheral T cells. Among T cells, CD8+ cells averaged more expanded clones than CD4+ cells.

The V end was cut by 0 bases, the J end by 2 bases, with 9 bases between. Germline lookup yields CDR1 SGHNT and CDR2 YYREEE (reference sequence). The CDR3 is 14 residues long. With autoimmune disease history or systemic immunosuppression, patients were excluded. Points on this clone: Antigen: not known.

Assay used: immunoSEQ multiplex PCR; TCRdb lists only in-frame clones, some missing. The sample has approximately 75,000 clones, 70% to 90% seen once. Sample: CD4+ or CD8+ T cells sorted from blood, taken in a trial of the OX40 agonist ivuxolimab. The chain employs TRBV5-4 and TRBJ2-7, with D unclear. The clonotype comes from an adult with an advanced solid tumor such as melanoma, head and neck, liver or kidney cancer. CDR3 residues: CASSLEAQTYEQYF. The DNA for the CDR3 is TGTGCCAGCAGCTTGGAAGCCCAGACCTACGAGCAGTACTTC.